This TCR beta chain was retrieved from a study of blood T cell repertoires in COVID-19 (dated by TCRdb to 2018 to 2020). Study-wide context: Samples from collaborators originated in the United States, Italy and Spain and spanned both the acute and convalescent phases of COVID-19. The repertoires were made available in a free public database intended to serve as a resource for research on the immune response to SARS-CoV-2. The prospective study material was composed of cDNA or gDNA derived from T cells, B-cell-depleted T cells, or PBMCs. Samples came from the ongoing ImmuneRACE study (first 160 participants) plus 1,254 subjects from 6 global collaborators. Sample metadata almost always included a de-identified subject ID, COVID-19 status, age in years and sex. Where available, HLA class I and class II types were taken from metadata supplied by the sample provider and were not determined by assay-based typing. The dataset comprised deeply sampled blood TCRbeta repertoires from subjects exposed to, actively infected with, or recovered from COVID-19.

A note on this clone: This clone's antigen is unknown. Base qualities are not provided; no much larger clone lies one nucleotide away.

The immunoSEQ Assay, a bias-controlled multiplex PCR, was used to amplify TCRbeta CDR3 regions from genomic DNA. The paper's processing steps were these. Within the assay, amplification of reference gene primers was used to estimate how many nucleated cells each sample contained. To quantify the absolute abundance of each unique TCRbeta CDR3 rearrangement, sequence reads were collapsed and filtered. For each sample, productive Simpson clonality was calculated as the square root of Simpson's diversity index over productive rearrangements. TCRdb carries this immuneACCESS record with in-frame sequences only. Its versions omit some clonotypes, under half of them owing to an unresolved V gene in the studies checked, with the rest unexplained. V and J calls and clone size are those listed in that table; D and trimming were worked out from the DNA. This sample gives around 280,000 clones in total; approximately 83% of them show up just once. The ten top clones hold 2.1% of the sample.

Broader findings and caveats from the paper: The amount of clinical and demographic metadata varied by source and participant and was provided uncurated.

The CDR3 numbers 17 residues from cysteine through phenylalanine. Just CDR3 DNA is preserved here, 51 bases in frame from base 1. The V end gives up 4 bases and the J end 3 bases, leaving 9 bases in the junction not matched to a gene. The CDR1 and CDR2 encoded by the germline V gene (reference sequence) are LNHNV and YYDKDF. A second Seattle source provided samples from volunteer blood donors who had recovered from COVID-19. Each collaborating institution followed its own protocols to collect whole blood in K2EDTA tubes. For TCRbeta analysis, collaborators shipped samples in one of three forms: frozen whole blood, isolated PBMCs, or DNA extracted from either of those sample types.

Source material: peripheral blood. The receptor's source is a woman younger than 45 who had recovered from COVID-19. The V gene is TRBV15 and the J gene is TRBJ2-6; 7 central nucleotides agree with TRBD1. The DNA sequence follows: TGTGCCACCAGCACGAGACAGGGTAATCGTGGGGCCAACGTCCTGACTTTC. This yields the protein CATSTRQGNRGANVLTF.